This T cell receptor (beta chain) was profiled in a study of T cell responses to AZD1222 COVID-19 vaccine. The trim removed 3 bases at V and 1 base at J, leaving 8 bases unmatched. CDR1 is LNHDA and CDR2 is SQIVND in the germline V gene (reference sequence). CDR3 length: 16 residues. Some clones are missing from TCRdb's copy, which holds only in-frame ones; the method was immunoSEQ multiplex PCR. The repertoire holds around 170,000 clones, with approximately 90% as singletons. This chain uses TRBV19 with TRBJ1-1; 7 bases map to TRBD1. Sample: peripheral blood, taken on day 0 of AZD1222 vaccination. This receptor was obtained from an adult in good health. The CDR3: CASSIVGWDRNTEAFF. The CDR3 nucleotides read TGTGCCAGTAGTATCGTTGGGTGGGACAGGAACACTGAAGCTTTCTTT. Complete variable domain (other parts from reference TRBV19 and TRBJ1-1): DGGITQSPKYLFRKEGQNVTLSCEQNLNHDAMYWYRQDPGQGLRLIYYSQIVNDFQKGDIAEGYSVSREKKESFPLTVTSAQKNPTAFYLCASSIVGWDRNTEAFFGQGTRLTVV.